The 22 T cell receptor beta chains below come from one sample, sequenced in a study of blood T cell repertoires in COVID-19. Assay: immunoSEQ multiplex PCR; the TCRdb copy retains only in-frame clones and omits some. The sample records 270,000 or so clones, 89% being singletons. Source material: peripheral blood. Receptors originate from a woman between 40 and 50 years old who had recovered from COVID-19.

The genes are TRBV10-3 and TRBJ1-2; D remains unclear. Trimming removed 0 bases from V and 7 bases from J, with 15 bases in between. CDR3 length: 15 residues. Germline V gives CDR1 ENHRY, CDR2 SYGVKD. The CDR3 DNA is TGTGCCATCAGTGAGTCGACGTGGTACTCGGGTGGCTACACCTTC. Residues: CAISESTWYSGGYTF.

The J gene is TRBJ2-7, the V gene TRBV11-3, with TRBD2 as a possible D gene (6 bases). Trimming shortened V by 6 bases and J by 0 bases, and 12 bases separated the two germline ends. The CDR3 has 14 residues. Germline assignment: CDR1 SGHNT and CDR2 YENEEA. CDR3 loop: CASSPGRGSYEQYF. The CDR3 coding sequence is TGTGCCAGCAGTCCAGGGCGGGGCTCCTACGAGCAGTACTTC.

The chain has TRBV6-1 and TRBJ2-1; no clear D gene. Germline V gene data show CDR1 as MNHNS and CDR2 as SASEGT. Trimming stripped 0 bases from V and 9 bases from J, with 12 bases between. This CDR3 region has 14 residues. CDR3 sequence (DNA): TGTGCCAGCAGTGAAGCCTTTCGGCGGCCTGAGCAGTTCTTC. Encoded protein: CASSEAFRRPEQFF.

This chain joins TRBV7-9 and TRBJ1-4; TRBD1 aligns across 7 bases. Germline-derived CDR1 and CDR2 are SEHNR and FQNEAQ (reference sequence). V lost 1 base to trimming and J lost 10 bases; unmatched junction nucleotides: 6. CDR3 length equals 14 residues. The CDR3 sequence: CASSLGQGTGKLFF. CDR3 sequence (DNA): TGTGCCAGCAGCTTAGGACAGGGTACGGGAAAACTGTTTTTT.

V usage is TRBV18 and J usage is TRBJ2-7; TRBD2 aligns across 10 bases. Germline V gene data show CDR1 as KGHSH and CDR2 as LQKENI. The V and J ends lost 1 base and 0 bases, in that order; junction bases with no gene match: 3. CDR3 length equals 16 residues. The CDR3 region has the DNA TGTGCCAGCTCACCACGGAGGACTAGCGGCTCCTACGAGCAGTACTTC. It specifies CASSPRRTSGSYEQYF.

The chain combines TRBV4-1 with TRBJ2-1; TRBD2 aligns across 12 bases. CDR3 size: 16 residues. Trimming at V came to 4 bases and at J to 8 bases, leaving 9 bases not matched to a gene. CDR1 MGHRA and CDR2 YSYEKL come from the germline V gene. The CDR3: CASSRVLAGGDHEQFF. The CDR3 bases are TGCGCCAGCAGCCGGGTCCTAGCGGGAGGGGATCATGAGCAGTTCTTC.

The V and J genes are TRBV25-1 and TRBJ2-7; 11 bases line up with TRBD2. The CDR3 is 18 residues long. After removal of 4 bases from V and 1 base from J, the junction contained 12 bases not matched to a gene. Germline CDR1 MGHDK, CDR2 SYGVNS. CDR3 nucleotides: TGTGCCAGCAGTGCACCACCCGGGACTAGCGGAATATCCTACGAGCAGTACTTC. Translated, it gives CASSAPPGTSGISYEQYF.

V gene TRBV5-1 combines with J gene TRBJ2-2; TRBD1 might be the D (6 bases). The CDR3 runs to 17 residues. The germline CDR1 and CDR2 sequences are SGHRS and YFSETQ. V dropped 6 bases and J dropped 4 bases, with 22 bases sitting between them. The CDR3 nucleotides are TGCGCCAGCACGAGGGGTCTTGGGGGCGAAGTCACCGGGGAGCTGTTTTTT. Protein product: CASTRGLGGEVTGELFF.

The gene calls are TRBV9 and TRBJ2-7; 7 nucleotides match TRBD1. Germline assignment: CDR1 SGDLS and CDR2 YYNGEE. The CDR3 extends over 13 amino acids. Trimming at V came to 0 bases and at J to 6 bases, leaving 3 bases not matched to a gene. The CDR3 sequence: CASSVVWDSEQYF. DNA of the CDR3: TGTGCCAGCAGCGTAGTCTGGGACAGCGAGCAGTACTTC.

The rearrangement joins TRBV7-3 to TRBJ2-1; 13 bases fit TRBD2. The germline V gene has CDR1 SGHTA and CDR2 FQGTGA. There are 20 residues in the CDR3. Unmatched junction bases numbered 19, after V lost 5 bases and J lost 6 bases. The CDR3 protein is CASSRGTSGTLTRGGNEQFF. CDR3 nucleotides: TGTGCCAGCAGCCGCGGGACTAGCGGGACCCTCACAAGGGGTGGCAATGAGCAGTTCTTC.

The V call is TRBV5-1, the J call TRBJ2-3; 7 bases match TRBD1. V shed 2 bases and J 1 base; nucleotides not matched to a gene: 4. This CDR3 region has 15 residues. The germline gives CDR1 SGHRS, CDR2 YFSETQ. CDR3 sequence reads: CASSLGDRGTDTQYF. In DNA, the CDR3 is TGCGCCAGCAGCTTAGGAGACAGGGGCACAGATACGCAGTATTTT.

As for this clone: Distinct nucleotide sequences in the sample also encode this CDR3. The chain uses TRBV18 and TRBJ2-2; possibly TRBD1 for D (6 bases). This CDR3 is 14 amino acids long. The V gene lost 1 base and the J gene lost 5 bases, with 8 bases spanning the gap. Germline loops: CDR1 KGHSH, CDR2 LQKENI. As DNA, the CDR3 is TGTGCCAGCTCACCACTACAGGGTACCGGGGAGCTGTTTTTT. It specifies CASSPLQGTGELFF.

The rearrangement links TRBV28 to TRBJ2-2; TRBD2 matches 7 bases. V shed 6 bases, J shed 4 bases, and the junction held 11 bases outside the gene matches. The CDR3 sequence is 16 residues long. Germline values: CDR1 MDHEN, CDR2 SYDVKM. The CDR3 here is CASRVGGSGGTGELFF. The CDR3 DNA sequence: TGTGCCAGCAGAGTCGGCGGGAGTGGGGGCACCGGGGAGCTGTTTTTT. The whole variable domain, filled in from reference TRBV28 and TRBJ2-2, reads DVKVTQSSRYLVKRTGEKVFLECVQDMDHENMFWYRQDPGLGLRLIYFSYDVKMKEKGDIPEGYSVSREKKERFSLILESASTNQTSMYLCASRVGGSGGTGELFFGEGSRLTVL.

This chain joins TRBV2 and TRBJ1-3; the D gene is possibly TRBD1 (5 bases). Germline V CDR1 and CDR2: SNHLY, FYNNEI. V lost 3 bases and J 2 bases, leaving 14 bases between the germline ends. This CDR3 is 16 amino acids long. The CDR3, as DNA: TGTGCCAGCAGTGACCAGGGATCGGGCACTGGAAACACCATATATTTT. The encoded protein is CASSDQGSGTGNTIYF.

The chain uses TRBV19 and TRBJ1-2; a possible D gene is TRBD1 (5 bases). Looked up from germline, CDR1 is LNHDA and CDR2 is SQIVND (reference sequence). This CDR3 has 13 amino acids. The V end lost 3 bases, the J end lost 6 bases, and 11 bases lay between the germline ends. The CDR3 loop reads CASSIRTRDGYTF. The CDR3 bases are TGTGCCAGTAGTATCCGGACCAGGGATGGCTACACCTTC.

The chain has TRBV7-9 and TRBJ1-4; no clear D gene. In germline, CDR1 is SEHNR, CDR2 FQNEAQ (reference sequence). V lost 5 bases, J lost 7 bases, and 17 bases lay in between. The CDR3 length is 15 residues. CDR3 nucleotides: TGTGCCAGCAGCCCCGCCGGGAGCTCTGGTGAAAAACTGTTTTTT. Encoded protein: CASSPAGSSGEKLFF. Full variable domain (remainder filled in from reference TRBV7-9 and TRBJ1-4): DTGVSQNPRHKITKRGQNVTFRCDPISEHNRLYWYRQTLGQGPEFLTYFQNEAQLEKSRLLSDRFSAERPKGSFSTLEIQRTEQGDSAMYLCASSPAGSSGEKLFFGSGTQLSVL.

The CDR3 sequence is CASSHSGTSGKGEQFF. CDR3 nucleotides: TGTGCCAGCAGTCACTCCGGGACTAGCGGGAAGGGCGAGCAGTTCTTC. The J gene is TRBJ2-1, the V gene TRBV27, with 13 nucleotides matching TRBD2. V lost 5 bases, J lost 10 bases, and 11 bases stayed unmatched. Germline values: CDR1 MNHEY, CDR2 SMNVEV (reference sequence). The CDR3 runs 16 residues.

The rearrangement uses TRBV7-9 and TRBJ2-7, with 11 bases lining up with TRBD1. Germline V CDR1 and CDR2: SEHNR, FQNEAQ (reference sequence). J lost 2 bases, V lost 5 bases, and 11 bases had no gene match. The CDR3 runs to 17 residues. The CDR3 loop is CASSAGTGGLPAYEQYF. The CDR3 bases are TGTGCCAGCAGCGCCGGGACAGGGGGACTACCCGCCTACGAGCAGTACTTC.

The table lists this clone with many counts. DNA of the CDR3: TGTGCCAGCAGTACGCAGGGGCCAATCGAGCCCCAGCATTTT. This gives the protein CASSTQGPIEPQHF. The chain has TRBV2 and TRBJ1-5; a possible D gene is TRBD1 (6 bases). This CDR3 spans 14 amino acids. Germline values: CDR1 SNHLY, CDR2 FYNNEI. The V gene lost 5 bases and the J gene lost 8 bases, with 16 bases spanning the gap.

The J gene is TRBJ1-2, the V gene TRBV30, with D tentatively TRBD1 (6 bases). Trimming removed 7 bases from V and 0 bases from J, with 18 bases in between. Germline V gene data show CDR1 as GTSNPN and CDR2 as SVGIG (reference sequence). The CDR3 is 15 residues long. CDR3 protein: CALSTSGTPNYGYTF. DNA of the CDR3: TGTGCCTTGAGCACCTCCGGGACACCTAACTATGGCTACACCTTC.

The chain uses TRBV19 and TRBJ1-1; a weak D match, TRBD1 (5 bases). CDR1 is LNHDA, CDR2 SQIVND, per germline (reference sequence). The CDR3 spans 13 residues. V gave up 8 bases and J gave up 3 bases, with 13 bases separating them. Written as DNA, the CDR3 is TGTGCCAGTTCGCACCTCAGGGACACTGAAGCTTTCTTT. This gives the protein CASSHLRDTEAFF. Full variable domain (remainder filled in from reference TRBV19 and TRBJ1-1): DGGITQSPKYLFRKEGQNVTLSCEQNLNHDAMYWYRQDPGQGLRLIYYSQIVNDFQKGDIAEGYSVSREKKESFPLTVTSAQKNPTAFYLCASSHLRDTEAFFGQGTRLTVV.

This sequence joins TRBV12-3 or TRBV12-4 and TRBJ2-5; D perhaps matches TRBD1 (6 bases). The CDR3 covers 12 residues. V lost 5 bases to trimming and J lost 3 bases, with 7 bases between them. CDR3: CASSRQEETQYF. The CDR3 DNA follows: TGTGCCAGCAGTAGACAGGAAGAGACCCAGTACTTC.